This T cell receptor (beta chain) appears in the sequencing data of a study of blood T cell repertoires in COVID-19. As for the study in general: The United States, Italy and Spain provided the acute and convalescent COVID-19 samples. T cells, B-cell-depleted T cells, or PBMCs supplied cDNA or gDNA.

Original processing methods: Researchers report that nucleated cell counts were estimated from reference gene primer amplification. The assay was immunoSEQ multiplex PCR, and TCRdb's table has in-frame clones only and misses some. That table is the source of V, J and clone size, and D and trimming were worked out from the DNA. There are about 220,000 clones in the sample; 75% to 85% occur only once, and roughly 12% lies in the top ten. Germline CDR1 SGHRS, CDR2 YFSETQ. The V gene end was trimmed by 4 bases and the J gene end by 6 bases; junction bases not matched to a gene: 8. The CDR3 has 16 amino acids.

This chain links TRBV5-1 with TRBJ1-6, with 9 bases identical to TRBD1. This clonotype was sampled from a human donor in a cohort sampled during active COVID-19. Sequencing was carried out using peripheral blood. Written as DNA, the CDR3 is TGCGCCAGCAGCCACGCCACGACAGGGGGTAATTCACCCCTCCACTTT. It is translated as CASSHATTGGNSPLHF.